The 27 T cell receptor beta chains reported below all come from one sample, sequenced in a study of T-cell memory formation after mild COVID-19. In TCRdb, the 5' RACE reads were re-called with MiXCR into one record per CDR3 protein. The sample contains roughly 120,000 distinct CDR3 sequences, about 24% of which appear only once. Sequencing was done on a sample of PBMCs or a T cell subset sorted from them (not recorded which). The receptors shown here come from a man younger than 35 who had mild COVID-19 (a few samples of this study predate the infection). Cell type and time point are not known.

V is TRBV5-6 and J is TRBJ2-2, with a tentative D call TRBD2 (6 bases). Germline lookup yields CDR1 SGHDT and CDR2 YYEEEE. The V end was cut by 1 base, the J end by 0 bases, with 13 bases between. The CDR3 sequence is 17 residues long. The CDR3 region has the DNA TGTGCCAGCAGCTTGAGTAGCGGCGGGGCGAACACCGGGGAGCTGTTTTTT. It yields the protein CASSLSSGGANTGELFF.

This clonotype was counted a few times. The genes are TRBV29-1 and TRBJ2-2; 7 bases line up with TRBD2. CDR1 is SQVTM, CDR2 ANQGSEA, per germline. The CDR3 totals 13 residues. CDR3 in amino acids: CVFRDYATGELFF. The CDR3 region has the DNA TGCGTCTTCCGGGACTATGCCACCGGGGAGCTGTTTTTT.

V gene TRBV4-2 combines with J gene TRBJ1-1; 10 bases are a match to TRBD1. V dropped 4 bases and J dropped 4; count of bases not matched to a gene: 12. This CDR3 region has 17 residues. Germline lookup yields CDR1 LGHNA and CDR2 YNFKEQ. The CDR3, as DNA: TGTGCCAGCAGCCGAGCCGGGACAGGGGTTGATCGCACTGAAGCTTTCTTT. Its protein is CASSRAGTGVDRTEAFF.

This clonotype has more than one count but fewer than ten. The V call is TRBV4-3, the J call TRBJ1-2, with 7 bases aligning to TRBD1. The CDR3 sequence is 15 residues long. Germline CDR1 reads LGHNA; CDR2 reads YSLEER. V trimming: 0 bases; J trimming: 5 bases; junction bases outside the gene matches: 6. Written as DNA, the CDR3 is TGCGCCAGCAGCCAAGATACCCAGGGGGGGTATGGCTACACCTTC. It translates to CASSQDTQGGYGYTF.

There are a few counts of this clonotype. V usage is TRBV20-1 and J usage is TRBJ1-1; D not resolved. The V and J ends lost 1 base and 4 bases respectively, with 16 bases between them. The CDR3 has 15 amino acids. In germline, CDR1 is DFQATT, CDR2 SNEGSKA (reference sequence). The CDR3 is CSARGTINPGTEAFF. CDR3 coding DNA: TGCAGTGCTAGAGGAACGATAAACCCGGGCACTGAAGCTTTCTTT.

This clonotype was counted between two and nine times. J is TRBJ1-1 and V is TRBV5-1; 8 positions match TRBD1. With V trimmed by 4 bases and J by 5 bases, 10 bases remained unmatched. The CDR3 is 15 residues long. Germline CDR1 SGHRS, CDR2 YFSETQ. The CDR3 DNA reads TGCGCCAGCAGCCCCCTCCAGGGGGCAGGTACTGAAGCTTTCTTT. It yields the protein CASSPLQGAGTEAFF.

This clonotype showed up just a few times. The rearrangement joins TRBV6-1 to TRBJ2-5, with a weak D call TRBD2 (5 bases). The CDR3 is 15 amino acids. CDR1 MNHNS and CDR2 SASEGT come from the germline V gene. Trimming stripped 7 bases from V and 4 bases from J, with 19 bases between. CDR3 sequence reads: CASTQITGILETQYF. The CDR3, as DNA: TGTGCCAGCACTCAAATCACGGGGATCCTAGAGACCCAGTACTTC.

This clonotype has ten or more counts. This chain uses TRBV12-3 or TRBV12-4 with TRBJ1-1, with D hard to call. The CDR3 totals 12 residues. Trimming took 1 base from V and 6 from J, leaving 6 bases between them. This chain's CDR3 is CASSLGTPEAFF. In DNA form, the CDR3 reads TGTGCCAGCAGTTTAGGGACTCCTGAAGCTTTCTTT.

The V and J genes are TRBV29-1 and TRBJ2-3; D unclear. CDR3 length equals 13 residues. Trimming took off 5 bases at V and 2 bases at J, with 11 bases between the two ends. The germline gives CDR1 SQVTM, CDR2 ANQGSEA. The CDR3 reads CSVPILLTDTQYF. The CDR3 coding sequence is TGCAGCGTTCCCATACTCCTCACAGATACGCAGTATTTT.

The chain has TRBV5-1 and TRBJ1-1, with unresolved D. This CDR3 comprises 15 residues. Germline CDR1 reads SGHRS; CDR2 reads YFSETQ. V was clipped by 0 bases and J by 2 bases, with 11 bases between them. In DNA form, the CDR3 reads TGCGCCAGCAGCTTGGTGTGGGCAGCCAACACTGAAGCTTTCTTT. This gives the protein CASSLVWAANTEAFF.

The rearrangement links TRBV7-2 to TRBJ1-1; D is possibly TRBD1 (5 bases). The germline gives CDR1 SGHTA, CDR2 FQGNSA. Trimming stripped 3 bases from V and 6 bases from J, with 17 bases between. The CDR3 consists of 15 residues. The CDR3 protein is CASSFVSGGIPEAFF. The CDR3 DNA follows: TGTGCCAGCAGCTTCGTTTCGGGGGGGATCCCTGAAGCTTTCTTT.

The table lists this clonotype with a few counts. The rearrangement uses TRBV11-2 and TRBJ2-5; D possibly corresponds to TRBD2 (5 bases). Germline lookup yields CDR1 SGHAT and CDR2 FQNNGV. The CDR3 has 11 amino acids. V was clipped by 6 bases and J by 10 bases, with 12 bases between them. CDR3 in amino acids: CASSQIAHQYF. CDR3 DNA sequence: TGTGCCAGCAGTCAAATAGCGCACCAGTACTTC.

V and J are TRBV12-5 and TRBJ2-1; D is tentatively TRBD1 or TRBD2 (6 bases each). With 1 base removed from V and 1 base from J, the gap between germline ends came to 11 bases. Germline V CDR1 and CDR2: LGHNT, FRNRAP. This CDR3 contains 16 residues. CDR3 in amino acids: CASGLGRGPSYNEQFF. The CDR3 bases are TGTGCTAGTGGTTTGGGACGGGGGCCATCCTACAATGAGCAGTTCTTC.

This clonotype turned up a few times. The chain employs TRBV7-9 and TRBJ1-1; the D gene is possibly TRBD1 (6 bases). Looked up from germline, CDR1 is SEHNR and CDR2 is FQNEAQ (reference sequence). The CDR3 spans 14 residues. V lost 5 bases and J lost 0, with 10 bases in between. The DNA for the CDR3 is TGTGCCAGCAGCCCGGGGGGCCTGAACACTGAAGCTTTCTTT. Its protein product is CASSPGGLNTEAFF.

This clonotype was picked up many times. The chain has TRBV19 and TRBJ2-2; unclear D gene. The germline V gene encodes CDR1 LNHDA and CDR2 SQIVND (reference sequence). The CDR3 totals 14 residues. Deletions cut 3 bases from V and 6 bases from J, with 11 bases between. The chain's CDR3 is CASSIGIGPGELFF. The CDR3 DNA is TGTGCCAGTAGTATTGGGATTGGGCCCGGGGAGCTGTTTTTT.

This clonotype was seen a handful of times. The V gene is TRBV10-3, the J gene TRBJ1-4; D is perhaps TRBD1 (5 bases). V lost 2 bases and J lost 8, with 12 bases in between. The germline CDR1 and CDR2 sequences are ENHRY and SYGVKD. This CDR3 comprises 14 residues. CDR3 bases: TGTGCCATCAGTGAGAAGGGGCTTCTAGAAAAACTGTTTTTT. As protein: CAISEKGLLEKLFF.

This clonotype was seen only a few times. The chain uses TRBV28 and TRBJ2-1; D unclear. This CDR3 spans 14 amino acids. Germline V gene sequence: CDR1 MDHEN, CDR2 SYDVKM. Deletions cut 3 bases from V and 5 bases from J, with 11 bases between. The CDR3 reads CASSLGMTDNEQFF. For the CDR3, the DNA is TGTGCCAGCAGTTTGGGTATGACGGACAATGAGCAGTTCTTC.

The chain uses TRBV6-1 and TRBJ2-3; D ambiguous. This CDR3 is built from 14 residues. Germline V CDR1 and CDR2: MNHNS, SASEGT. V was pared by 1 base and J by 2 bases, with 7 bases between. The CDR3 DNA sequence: TGTGCCAGCAGTGAAGACGGCTCCACAGATACGCAGTATTTT. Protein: CASSEDGSTDTQYF.

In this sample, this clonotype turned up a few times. CDR3 bases: TGCGCCAGCAGCCTTTCCGGGACTAGCGACACAGATACGCAGTATTTT. Translated: CASSLSGTSDTDTQYF. The rearrangement links TRBV4-1 to TRBJ2-3; 10 positions agree with TRBD2. The CDR3 sequence is 16 residues long. Germline lookup yields CDR1 MGHRA and CDR2 YSYEKL. Germline trimming cut 4 bases from V and 2 bases from J; bases unmatched to any gene: 6.

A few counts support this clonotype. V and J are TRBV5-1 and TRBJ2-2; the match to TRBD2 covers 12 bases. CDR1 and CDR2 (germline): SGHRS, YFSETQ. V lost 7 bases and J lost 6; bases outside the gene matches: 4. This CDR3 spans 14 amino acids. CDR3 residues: CASLAGGPAGELFF. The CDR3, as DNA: TGCGCCAGCCTAGCGGGGGGGCCCGCCGGGGAGCTGTTTTTT.

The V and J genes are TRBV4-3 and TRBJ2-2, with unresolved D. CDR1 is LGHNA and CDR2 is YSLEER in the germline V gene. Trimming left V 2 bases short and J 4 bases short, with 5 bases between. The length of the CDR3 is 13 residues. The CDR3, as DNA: TGCGCCAGCAGCCAACCGTTCACCGGGGAGCTGTTTTTT. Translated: CASSQPFTGELFF.

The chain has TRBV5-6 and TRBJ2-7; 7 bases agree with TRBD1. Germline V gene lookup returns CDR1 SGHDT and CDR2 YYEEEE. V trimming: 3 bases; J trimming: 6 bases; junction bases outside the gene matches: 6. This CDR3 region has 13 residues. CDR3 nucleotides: TGTGCCAGCAGCTATATAACAGGGGTCGAGCAGTACGTC. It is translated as CASSYITGVEQYV.

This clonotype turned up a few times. DNA for the CDR3: TGTGCCAGCAGCTTGAGGTTTGAAGAGACCCAGTACTTC. It is translated as CASSLRFEETQYF. The chain combines TRBV5-5 with TRBJ2-5, with unresolved D. CDR1 SGHKS and CDR2 YYEKEE come from the germline V gene (reference sequence). The V gene lost 1 base and the J gene lost 3 bases, with 7 bases spanning the gap. CDR3 length equals 13 residues.

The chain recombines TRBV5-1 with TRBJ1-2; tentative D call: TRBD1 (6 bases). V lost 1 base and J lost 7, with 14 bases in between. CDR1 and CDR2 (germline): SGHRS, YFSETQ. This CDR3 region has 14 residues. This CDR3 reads CASSLPNRESGYTF. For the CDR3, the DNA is TGCGCCAGCAGCTTGCCCAACAGGGAATCTGGCTACACCTTC.

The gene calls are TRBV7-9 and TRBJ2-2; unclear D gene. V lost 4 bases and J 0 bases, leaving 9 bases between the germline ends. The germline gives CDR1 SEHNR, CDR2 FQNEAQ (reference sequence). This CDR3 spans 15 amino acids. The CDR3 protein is CASSSRTTNTGELFF. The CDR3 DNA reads TGTGCCAGCAGCTCCCGGACCACGAACACCGGGGAGCTGTTTTTT.

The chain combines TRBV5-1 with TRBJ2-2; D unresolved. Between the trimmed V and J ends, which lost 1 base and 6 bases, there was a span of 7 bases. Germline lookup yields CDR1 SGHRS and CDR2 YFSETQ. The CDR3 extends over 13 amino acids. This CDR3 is CASSLWKPGELFF. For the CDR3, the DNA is TGCGCCAGCAGCTTGTGGAAGCCCGGGGAGCTGTTTTTT.

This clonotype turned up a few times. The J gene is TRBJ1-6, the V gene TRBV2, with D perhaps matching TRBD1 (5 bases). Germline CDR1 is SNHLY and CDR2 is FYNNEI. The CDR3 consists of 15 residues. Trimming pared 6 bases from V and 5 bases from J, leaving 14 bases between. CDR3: CASSGPETDNSPLHF. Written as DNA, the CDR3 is TGTGCCAGCAGCGGCCCTGAGACAGATAATTCACCCCTCCACTTT. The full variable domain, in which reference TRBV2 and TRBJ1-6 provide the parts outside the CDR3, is EPEVTQTPSHQVTQMGQEVILRCVPISNHLYFYWYRQILGQKVEFLVSFYNNEISEKSEIFDDQFSVERPDGSNFTLKIRSTKLEDSAMYFCASSGPETDNSPLHFGNGTRLTVT.